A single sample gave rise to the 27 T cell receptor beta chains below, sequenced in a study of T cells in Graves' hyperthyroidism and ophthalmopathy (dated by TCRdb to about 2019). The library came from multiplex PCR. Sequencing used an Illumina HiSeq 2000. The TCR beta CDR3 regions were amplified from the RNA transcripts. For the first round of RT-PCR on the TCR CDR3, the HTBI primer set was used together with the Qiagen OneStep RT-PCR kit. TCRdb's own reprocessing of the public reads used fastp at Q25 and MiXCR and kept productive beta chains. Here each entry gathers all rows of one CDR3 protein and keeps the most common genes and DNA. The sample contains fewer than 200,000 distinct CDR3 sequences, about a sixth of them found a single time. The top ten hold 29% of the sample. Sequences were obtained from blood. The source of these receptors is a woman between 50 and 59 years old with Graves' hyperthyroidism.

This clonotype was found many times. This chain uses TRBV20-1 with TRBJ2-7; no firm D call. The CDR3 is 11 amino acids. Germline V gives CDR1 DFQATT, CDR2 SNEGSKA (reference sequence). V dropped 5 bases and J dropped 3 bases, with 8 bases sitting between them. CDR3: CSALDSYEQYF. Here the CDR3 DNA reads TGCAGTGCTTTAGATAGCTACGAGCAGTACTTC.

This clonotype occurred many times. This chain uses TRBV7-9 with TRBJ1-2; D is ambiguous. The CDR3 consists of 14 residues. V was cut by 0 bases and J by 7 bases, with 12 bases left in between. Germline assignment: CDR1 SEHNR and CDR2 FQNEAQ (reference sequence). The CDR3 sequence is CASSLAQKISGYTF. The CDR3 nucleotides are TGTGCCAGCAGCTTAGCGCAGAAGATCAGTGGCTACACCTTC.

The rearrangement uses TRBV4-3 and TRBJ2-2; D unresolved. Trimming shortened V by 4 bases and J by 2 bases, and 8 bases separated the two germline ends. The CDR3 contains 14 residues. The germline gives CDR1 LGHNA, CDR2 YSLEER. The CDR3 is CASSRVANTGELFF. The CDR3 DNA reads TGCGCCAGCAGCCGGGTCGCCAACACCGGGGAGCTGTTTTTT.

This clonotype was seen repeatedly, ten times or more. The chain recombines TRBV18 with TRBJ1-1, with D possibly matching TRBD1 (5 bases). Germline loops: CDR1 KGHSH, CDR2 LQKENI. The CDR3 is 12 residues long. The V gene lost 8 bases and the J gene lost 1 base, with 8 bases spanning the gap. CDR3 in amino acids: CASLTANTEAFF. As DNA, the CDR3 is TGTGCCAGCCTGACAGCGAACACTGAAGCTTTCTTT. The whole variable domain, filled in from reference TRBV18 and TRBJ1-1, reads NAGVMQNPRHLVRRRGQEARLRCSPMKGHSHVYWYRQLPEEGLKFMVYLQKENIIDESGMPKERFSAEFPKEGPSILRIQQVVRGDSAAYFCASLTANTEAFFGQGTRLTVV.

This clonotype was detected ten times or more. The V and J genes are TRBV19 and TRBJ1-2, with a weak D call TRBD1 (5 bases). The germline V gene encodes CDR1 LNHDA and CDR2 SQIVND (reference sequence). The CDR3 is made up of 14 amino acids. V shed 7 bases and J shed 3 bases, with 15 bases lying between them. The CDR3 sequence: CASTGQAGDYGYTF. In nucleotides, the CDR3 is TGTGCCAGTACAGGGCAGGCGGGCGACTATGGCTACACCTTC.

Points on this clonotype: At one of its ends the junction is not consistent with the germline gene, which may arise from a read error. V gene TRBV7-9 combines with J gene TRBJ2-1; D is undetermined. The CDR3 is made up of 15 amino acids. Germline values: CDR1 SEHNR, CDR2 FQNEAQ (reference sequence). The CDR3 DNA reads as TGTGCCAGCAGCTTGAACAGCGTACCTTACAATGCGCAGTTCTTC. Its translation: CASSLNSVPYNAQFF.

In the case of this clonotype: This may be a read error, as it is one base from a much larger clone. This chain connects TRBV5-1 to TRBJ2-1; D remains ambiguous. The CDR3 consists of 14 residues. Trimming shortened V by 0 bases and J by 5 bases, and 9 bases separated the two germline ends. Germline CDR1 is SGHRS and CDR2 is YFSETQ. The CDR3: CASSLGATHNEQFF. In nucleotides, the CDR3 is TGCGCCAGCAGCTTGGGGGCGACTCACAATGAGCAGTTCTTC.

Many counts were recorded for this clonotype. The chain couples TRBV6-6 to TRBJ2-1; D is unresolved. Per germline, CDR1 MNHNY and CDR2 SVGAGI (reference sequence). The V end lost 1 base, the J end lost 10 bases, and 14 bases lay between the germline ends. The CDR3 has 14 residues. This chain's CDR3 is CASSYLGSDREQFF. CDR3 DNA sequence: TGTGCCAGCAGTTACTTGGGATCCGACCGGGAGCAGTTCTTC.

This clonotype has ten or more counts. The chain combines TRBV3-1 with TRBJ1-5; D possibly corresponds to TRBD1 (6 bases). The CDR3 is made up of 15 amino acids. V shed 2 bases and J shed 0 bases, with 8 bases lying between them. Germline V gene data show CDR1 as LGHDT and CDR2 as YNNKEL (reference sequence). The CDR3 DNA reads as TGTGCCAGCAGCCAACAGGGGAATAGCAATCAGCCCCAGCATTTT. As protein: CASSQQGNSNQPQHF.

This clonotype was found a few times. The CDR3 protein is CSVDNPGIGAFF. CDR3 coding DNA: TGCAGCGTTGATAACCCCGGAATTGGGGCTTTCTTT. This chain links TRBV29-1 with TRBJ1-1; D remains ambiguous. Germline assignment: CDR1 SQVTM and CDR2 ANQGSEA. The V and J ends lost 3 bases and 11 bases respectively, with 16 bases between them. The CDR3 covers 12 residues. Complete variable domain (other parts from reference TRBV29-1 and TRBJ1-1): SAVISQKPSRDICQRGTSLTIQCQVDSQVTMMFWYRQQPGQSLTLIATANQGSEATYESGFVIDKFPISRPNLTFSTLTVSNMSPEDSSIYLCSVDNPGIGAFFGQGTRLTVV.

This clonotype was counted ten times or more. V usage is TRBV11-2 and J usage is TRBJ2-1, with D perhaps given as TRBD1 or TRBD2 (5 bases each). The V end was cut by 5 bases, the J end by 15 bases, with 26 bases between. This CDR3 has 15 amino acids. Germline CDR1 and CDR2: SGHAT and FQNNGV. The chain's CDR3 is CASSINSGTRGSAFF. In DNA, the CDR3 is TGTGCCAGCAGCATCAACTCCGGGACCCGAGGCAGTGCGTTCTTC.

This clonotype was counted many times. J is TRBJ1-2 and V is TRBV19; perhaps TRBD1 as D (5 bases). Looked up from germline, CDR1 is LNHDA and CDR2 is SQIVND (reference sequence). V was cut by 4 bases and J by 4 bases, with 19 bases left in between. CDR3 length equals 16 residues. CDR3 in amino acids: CASSNTGPPSLYGYTF. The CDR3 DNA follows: TGTGCCAGTAGTAATACGGGGCCGCCTTCTCTCTATGGCTACACCTTC.

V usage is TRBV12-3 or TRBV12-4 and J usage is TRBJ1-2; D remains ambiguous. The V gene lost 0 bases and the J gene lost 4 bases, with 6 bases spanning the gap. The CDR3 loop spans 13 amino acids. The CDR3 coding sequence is TGTGCCAGCAGTTTAGCGCCCCTCTATGGCTACACCTTC. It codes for CASSLAPLYGYTF.

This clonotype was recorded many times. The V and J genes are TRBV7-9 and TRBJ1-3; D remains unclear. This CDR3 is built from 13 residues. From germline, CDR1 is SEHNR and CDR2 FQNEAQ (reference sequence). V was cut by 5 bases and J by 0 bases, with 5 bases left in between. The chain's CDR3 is CASSAASGNTIYF. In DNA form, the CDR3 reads TGTGCCAGCAGCGCCGCCTCTGGAAACACCATATATTTT.

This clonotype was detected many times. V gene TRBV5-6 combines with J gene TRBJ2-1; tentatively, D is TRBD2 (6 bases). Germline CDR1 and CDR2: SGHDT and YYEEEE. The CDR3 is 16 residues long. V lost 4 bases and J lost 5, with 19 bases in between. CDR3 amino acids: CASSVTRGFLHNEQFF. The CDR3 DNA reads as TGTGCCAGCAGCGTGACTAGAGGGTTTCTCCACAATGAGCAGTTCTTC.

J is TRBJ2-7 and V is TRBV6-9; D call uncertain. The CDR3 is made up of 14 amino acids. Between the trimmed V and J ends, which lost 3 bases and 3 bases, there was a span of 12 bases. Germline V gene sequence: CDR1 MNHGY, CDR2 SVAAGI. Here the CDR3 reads CASSYSLTSYEQYF. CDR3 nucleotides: TGTGCCAGCAGTTACAGCCTTACAAGCTACGAGCAGTACTTC.

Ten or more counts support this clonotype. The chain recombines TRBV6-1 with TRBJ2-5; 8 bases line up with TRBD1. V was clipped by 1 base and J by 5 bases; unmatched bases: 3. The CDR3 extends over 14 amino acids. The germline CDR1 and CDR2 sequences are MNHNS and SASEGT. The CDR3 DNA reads TGTGCCAGCAGTGAAGGGACAGGGAGGGAGACCCAGTACTTC. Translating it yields CASSEGTGRETQYF.

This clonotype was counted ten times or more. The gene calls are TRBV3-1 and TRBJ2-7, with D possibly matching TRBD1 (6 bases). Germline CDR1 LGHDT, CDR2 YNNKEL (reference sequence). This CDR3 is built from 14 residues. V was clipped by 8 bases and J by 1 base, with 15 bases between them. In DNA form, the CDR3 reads TGTGCCAGCGGATGGACAGAAAAGTCCTACGAGCAGTACTTC. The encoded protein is CASGWTEKSYEQYF.

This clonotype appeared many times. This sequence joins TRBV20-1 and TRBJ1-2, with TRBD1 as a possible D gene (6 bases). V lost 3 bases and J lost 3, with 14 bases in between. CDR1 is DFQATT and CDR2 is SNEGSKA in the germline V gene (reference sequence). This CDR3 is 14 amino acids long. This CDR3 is CSASPRDIDYGYTF. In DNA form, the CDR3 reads TGCAGTGCTAGCCCCCGGGACATTGACTATGGCTACACCTTC.

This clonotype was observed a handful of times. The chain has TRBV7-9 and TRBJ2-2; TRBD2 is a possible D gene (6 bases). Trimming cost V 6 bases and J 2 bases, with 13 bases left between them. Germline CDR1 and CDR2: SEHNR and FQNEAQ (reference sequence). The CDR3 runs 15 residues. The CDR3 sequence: CASRSPGLNTGELFF. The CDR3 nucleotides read TGTGCCAGCAGGTCTCCGGGACTTAACACCGGGGAGCTGTTTTTT.

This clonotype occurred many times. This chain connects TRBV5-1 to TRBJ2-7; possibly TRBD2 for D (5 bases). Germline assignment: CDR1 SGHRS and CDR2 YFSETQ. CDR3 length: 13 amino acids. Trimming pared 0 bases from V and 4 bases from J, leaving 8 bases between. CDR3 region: CASSLAPGYEQYF. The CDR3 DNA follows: TGCGCCAGCAGCTTGGCGCCGGGGTACGAGCAGTACTTC. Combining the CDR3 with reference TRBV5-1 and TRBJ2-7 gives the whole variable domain KAGVTQTPRYLIKTRGQQVTLSCSPISGHRSVSWYQQTPGQGLQFLFEYFSETQRNKGNFPGRFSGRQFSNSRSEMNVSTLELGDSALYLCASSLAPGYEQYFGPGTRLTVT.

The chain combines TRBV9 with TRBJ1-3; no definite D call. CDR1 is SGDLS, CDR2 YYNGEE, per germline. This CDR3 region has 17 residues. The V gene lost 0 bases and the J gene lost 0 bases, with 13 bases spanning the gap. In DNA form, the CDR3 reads TGTGCCAGCAGCGTAGATCCGGAAATGAACTCTGGAAACACCATATATTTT. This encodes CASSVDPEMNSGNTIYF.

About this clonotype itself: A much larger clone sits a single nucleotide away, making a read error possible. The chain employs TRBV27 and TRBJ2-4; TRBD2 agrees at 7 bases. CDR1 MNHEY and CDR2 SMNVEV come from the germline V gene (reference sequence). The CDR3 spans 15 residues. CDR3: CSSSSQGGWENIQYF. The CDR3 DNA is TGTTCCAGCAGCTCCCAGGGAGGGTGGGAAAACATTCAGTACTTC.

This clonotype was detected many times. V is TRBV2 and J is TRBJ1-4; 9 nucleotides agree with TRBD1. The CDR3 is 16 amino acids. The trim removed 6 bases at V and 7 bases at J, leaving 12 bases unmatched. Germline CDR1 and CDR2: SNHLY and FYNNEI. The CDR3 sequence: CASRPRTGDYGEKLFF. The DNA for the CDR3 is TGTGCCAGCAGACCGAGGACAGGGGATTACGGTGAAAAACTGTTTTTT.

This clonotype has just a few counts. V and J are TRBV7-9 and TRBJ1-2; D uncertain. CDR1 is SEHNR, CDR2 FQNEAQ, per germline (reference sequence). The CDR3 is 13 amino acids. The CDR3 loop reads CVTRGGENYGYTF. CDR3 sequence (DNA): TGTGTAACAAGAGGTGGGGAAAACTATGGCTACACCTTC.

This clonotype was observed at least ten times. This chain's CDR3 is CASSDSSYGYTF. The CDR3 nucleotides are TGTGCCAGCAGTGACAGCAGCTATGGCTACACCTTC. The rearrangement uses TRBV2 and TRBJ1-2; no definite D call. V was shortened by 3 bases and J by 4 bases, with 6 bases between the two germline ends. Germline values: CDR1 SNHLY, CDR2 FYNNEI. This CDR3 is built from 12 residues.

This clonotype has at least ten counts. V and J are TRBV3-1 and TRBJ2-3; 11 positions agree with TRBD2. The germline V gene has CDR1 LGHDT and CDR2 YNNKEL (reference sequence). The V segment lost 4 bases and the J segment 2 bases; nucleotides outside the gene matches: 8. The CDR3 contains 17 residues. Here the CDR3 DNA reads TGTGCCAGCAGCCCGTCGAGACTAGCGGGGTTCACAGATACGCAGTATTTT. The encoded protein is CASSPSRLAGFTDTQYF.